One sample yielded the 4 T cell receptor beta chains listed below, sequenced in a study of graft-versus-host responses after intestinal transplantation. Assay: immunoSEQ multiplex PCR; the TCRdb copy retains only in-frame clones and omits some. The top ten hold roughly 0.22% of the sample, which has some 8,200 clones, about 97% seen once. The material was PBMCs, obtained 23 days after intestinal transplant. These receptors were collected from a human patient who received an intestinal transplant, so some T cells may come from the graft donor.

The rearrangement links TRBV10-1 to TRBJ2-7; no reliable D call. CDR1 and CDR2 (germline): WNHNN, SYGVQD (reference sequence). The length of the CDR3 is 12 residues. The ends were cut back, 4 bases at V and 3 bases at J, with 7 bases in the middle. The CDR3 bases are TGCGCCAGCAGTGCAACGGTCTACGAGCAGTACTTC. Its protein is CASSATVYEQYF.

This chain uses TRBV28 with TRBJ2-2; perhaps TRBD1 as D (7 bases). V shed 2 bases and J shed 4 bases, with 14 bases lying between them. This CDR3 has 16 amino acids. Per the germline V gene, CDR1 is MDHEN and CDR2 is SYDVKM. CDR3 in amino acids: CASSLEAGGLTGELFF. The CDR3 DNA sequence: TGTGCCAGCAGTTTAGAGGCAGGGGGACTCACCGGGGAGCTGTTTTTT.

V gene TRBV6-1 combines with J gene TRBJ2-7, with 7 bases fitting TRBD1. Losses at the gene ends were 4 bases for V and 2 bases for J; bases not matched to a gene: 5. Germline lookup yields CDR1 MNHNS and CDR2 SASEGT. The CDR3 is 14 residues long. This CDR3 reads CASSARDSAYEQYF. The CDR3 bases are TGTGCCAGCAGTGCCCGGGACAGCGCCTACGAGCAGTACTTC.

The chain employs TRBV18 and TRBJ1-4; 11 bases are a match to TRBD1. This CDR3 contains 17 residues. Germline V gives CDR1 KGHSH, CDR2 LQKENI. J gave up 8 bases and V 2 bases, and 10 bases lay outside the gene matches. Here the CDR3 DNA reads TGTGCCAGCTCACCAGTGGATCCGGGACAGGGGGTCGAAAAACTGTTTTTT. As protein: CASSPVDPGQGVEKLFF.